The 27 T cell receptor beta chains in this list originate from one sample, sequenced in a study of cytomegalovirus exposure and HLA in healthy donors. Primers included in the PCR were 60 Vbeta and 13 Jbeta primers. Here immunoSEQ multiplex PCR was the method, and the copy in TCRdb shows in-frame clones only, minus some. The top ten hold 1.6% of the sample, which has roughly 120,000 clones, roughly two thirds seen once. The sequencing sample was made of PBMCs. The receptors shown here come from a man aged 25 to 45 in good health and CMV-seropositive.

In regard to this clone: The junction departs from the called germline gene at one end, perhaps through a read error. The chain is built from TRBV7-7 and TRBJ2-5, with 8 bases lining up with TRBD1. CDR1 is SSHAT and CDR2 is FNYEAQ in the germline V gene (reference sequence). The CDR3 spans 13 residues. The CDR3 loop is CASSLDRAETQYF. In DNA, the CDR3 is TGTGCTAGCAGCTTGGACAGGGCGGAGACCCAGTACTTC. The full variable domain, rest sourced from reference TRBV7-7 and TRBJ2-5, is GAGVSQSPRYKVTKRGQDVTLRCDPISSHATLYWYQQALGQGPEFLTYFNYEAQPDKSGLPSDRFSAERPEGSISTLTIQRTEQRDSAMYRCASSLDRAETQYFGPGTRLLVL.

Here the CDR3 reads CASSYYQGDFGDEQYF. Here the CDR3 DNA reads TGTGCCAGCAGTTACTATCAGGGTGACTTTGGGGACGAGCAGTACTTC. The chain has TRBV6-5 and TRBJ2-7, with a weak D call TRBD1 (5 bases). CDR1 is MNHEY and CDR2 is SVGAGI in the germline V gene. CDR3 length: 16 residues. Trimming took off 1 base at V and 5 bases at J, with 18 bases between the two ends.

The rearrangement joins TRBV4-3 to TRBJ2-7; 7 nucleotides agree with TRBD1. The ends lost 1 base at V and 3 bases at J; junction bases unmatched: 3. The CDR3 totals 14 residues. Germline V lookup: CDR1 LGHNA, CDR2 YSLEER. The CDR3 bases are TGCGCCAGCAGCCAAGCAGGGGGTCTCTACGAGCAGTACTTC. Amino acids: CASSQAGGLYEQYF.

The gene calls are TRBV2 and TRBJ2-1; weak D call: TRBD1 (6 bases). The V end was cut by 7 bases, the J end by 3 bases, with 13 bases between. The CDR3 is 14 amino acids. The germline V gene has CDR1 SNHLY and CDR2 FYNNEI. Here the CDR3 DNA reads TGTGCCAGCAAAGAGGACAGTTACTACAATGAGCAGTTCTTC. It yields the protein CASKEDSYYNEQFF.

V is TRBV21-1 and J is TRBJ2-5; the table names TRBD2, a call not compared with the DNA. TRBV21-1 is an annotated pseudogene. The CDR3 sequence is 14 residues long. CDR3 loop: CASSKGGGRETQYF. The CDR3 DNA follows: TGTGCCAGCAGCAAAGGGGGAGGAAGGGAGACCCAGTACTTC.

In regard to this clone: Germline is not matched at one junction end, which may reflect a read error. The rearrangement uses TRBV9 and TRBJ2-2; D is ambiguous. CDR1 and CDR2 (germline): SGDLS, YYNGEE. The CDR3 has 13 residues. CDR3 in amino acids: CAGSVSPPGELFF. The CDR3 coding sequence is TGTGCCGGCAGCGTCAGTCCCCCCGGGGAGCTGTTTTTT.

The chain employs TRBV5-1 and TRBJ1-4; D gene unclear. Looked up from germline, CDR1 is SGHRS and CDR2 is YFSETQ. This CDR3 comprises 15 residues. Deletions cut 2 bases from V and 0 bases from J, with 8 bases between. The CDR3 nucleotides are TGCGCCAGCAGCTTTTACACCCCAACTAATGAAAAACTGTTTTTT. Translation: CASSFYTPTNEKLFF.

This chain joins TRBV5-6 and TRBJ1-2; no clear D. The V end was cut by 1 base, the J end by 2 bases, with 6 bases between. The CDR3 totals 13 residues. Germline loops: CDR1 SGHDT, CDR2 YYEEEE. CDR3 in DNA: TGTGCCAGCAGCTTGACAGAAAACTATGGCTACACCTTC. Translated, it gives CASSLTENYGYTF. Combining the CDR3 with reference TRBV5-6 and TRBJ1-2 gives the whole variable domain DAGVTQSPTHLIKTRGQQVTLRCSPKSGHDTVSWYQQALGQGPQFIFQYYEEEERQRGNFPDRFSGHQFPNYSSELNVNALLLGDSALYLCASSLTENYGYTFGSGTRLTVV.

The chain recombines TRBV6-5 with TRBJ2-1; 7 bases match TRBD1. The germline CDR1 and CDR2 sequences are MNHEY and SVGAGI. V trimming: 6 bases; J trimming: 6 bases; junction bases outside the gene matches: 8. This CDR3 region has 14 residues. The CDR3 bases are TGTGCCAGCAGAAAGGGGGCCAAGGGCAATGAGCAGTTCTTC. Translation gives CASRKGAKGNEQFF.

V is TRBV2 and J is TRBJ2-7; the D gene is possibly TRBD2 (7 bases). V lost 7 bases, J lost 2 bases, and 15 bases lay in between. The germline CDR1 and CDR2 sequences are SNHLY and FYNNEI. CDR3 size: 14 residues. The CDR3 DNA reads as TGTGCCAGCATGCAGGGAGGGGGGACCTACGAGCAGTACTTC. The encoded protein is CASMQGGGTYEQYF.

This chain links TRBV19 with TRBJ1-5, with 7 bases matching TRBD1. Germline V gives CDR1 LNHDA, CDR2 SQIVND (reference sequence). The junction had 8 bases not matched to a gene; V was cut back by 2 bases and J by 7 bases. CDR3 length: 15 residues. The CDR3 protein is CASSITGTEGQPQHF. The CDR3 DNA sequence: TGTGCCAGTAGTATAACTGGGACAGAAGGGCAGCCCCAGCATTTT.

V is TRBV27 and J is TRBJ2-7; 11 bases are shared with TRBD2. The CDR3 extends over 15 amino acids. Trimming at V came to 5 bases and at J to 3 bases, leaving 6 bases not matched to a gene. The germline V gene encodes CDR1 MNHEY and CDR2 SMNVEV (reference sequence). CDR3 loop: CASSHELAGDYEQYF. The CDR3 coding sequence is TGTGCCAGCAGTCACGAACTAGCGGGAGACTACGAGCAGTACTTC.

This clone appeared a few times. V usage is TRBV18 and J usage is TRBJ2-3; D is ambiguous. The length of the CDR3 is 13 residues. Germline lookup yields CDR1 KGHSH and CDR2 LQKENI. V lost 6 bases and J lost 0, with 7 bases in between. Here the CDR3 reads CASSVTSTDTQYF. As DNA, the CDR3 is TGTGCCAGCTCTGTAACTAGCACAGATACGCAGTATTTT.

The chain links TRBV9 to TRBJ2-2; 12 bases match TRBD2. After removal of 1 base from V and 1 base from J, the junction contained 2 bases not matched to a gene. CDR3 length: 17 residues. Per germline, CDR1 SGDLS and CDR2 YYNGEE. In nucleotides, the CDR3 is TGTGCCAGCAGCGTATCGGGACTAGCGGGGAACACCGGGGAGCTGTTTTTT. Protein product: CASSVSGLAGNTGELFF.

This clone was found once. At one of its ends the junction is not consistent with the germline gene, which may arise from a read error. The chain is built from TRBV2 and TRBJ2-1; 11 bases map to TRBD2. Germline-derived CDR1 and CDR2 are SNHLY and FYNNEI. The CDR3 spans 15 residues. CDR3 sequence: CVSRGTSGSYNEQFF. CDR3 nucleotide sequence: TGTGTCAGCAGGGGGACTAGCGGCTCCTACAATGAGCAGTTCTTC.

This chain joins TRBV6-1 and TRBJ2-5; tentative D call: TRBD2 (5 bases). Trimming shortened V by 8 bases and J by 5 bases, and 9 bases separated the two germline ends. There are 11 residues in the CDR3. The germline V gene has CDR1 MNHNS and CDR2 SASEGT. The CDR3 spells CASGPGETQYF. Here the CDR3 DNA reads TGTGCCAGCGGACCGGGGGAGACCCAGTACTTC.

The sample holds one count of this clone. The chain joins TRBV6-5 to TRBJ2-5; 8 nucleotides match TRBD1. From germline, CDR1 is MNHEY and CDR2 SVGAGI. Trimming at V came to 0 bases and at J to 5 bases, leaving 5 bases not matched to a gene. The CDR3 contains 15 residues. The CDR3 DNA reads TGTGCCAGCAGTTACTCCTCGACAGGGGTGGAGACCCAGTACTTC. This translates into CASSYSSTGVETQYF.

This clone has just a few counts. The rearrangement joins TRBV28 to TRBJ2-1; D unclear. V was shortened by 1 base and J by 6 bases, with 13 bases between the two germline ends. There are 15 residues in the CDR3. CDR1 is MDHEN, CDR2 SYDVKM, per germline. The CDR3 region is CASSLFWRPLNEQFF. CDR3 DNA: TGTGCCAGCAGTTTATTTTGGCGGCCGCTCAATGAGCAGTTCTTC.

DNA for the CDR3: TGTGCCAGCAGCCCTGGGACTAGCGGGAGGGCTGGGGCCAACGTCCTGACTTTC. The encoded protein is CASSPGTSGRAGANVLTF. The chain employs TRBV9 and TRBJ2-6, with 16 bases lining up with TRBD2. CDR3 length: 18 amino acids. CDR1 SGDLS and CDR2 YYNGEE come from the germline V gene. V shed 4 bases and J 2 bases; nucleotides not matched to a gene: 3.

The rearrangement links TRBV7-2 to TRBJ2-5; D might be TRBD2 (5 bases). The V end lost 0 bases, the J end lost 6 bases, and 8 bases lay between the germline ends. This CDR3 comprises 13 residues. Germline V gene lookup returns CDR1 SGHTA and CDR2 FQGNSA. The CDR3 coding sequence is TGTGCCAGCAGCTTAGCGGGAGATAAGACCCAGTACTTC. It encodes CASSLAGDKTQYF.

This rearrangement joins TRBV5-6 to TRBJ2-3; 7 nucleotides match TRBD2. Looked up from germline, CDR1 is SGHDT and CDR2 is YYEEEE. Unmatched junction bases numbered 10, after V lost 2 bases and J lost 4 bases. This CDR3 has 16 amino acids. The CDR3 DNA is TGTGCCAGCAGCTTACGGGAGGAGCTTTGGGCAGATACGCAGTATTTT. It codes for CASSLREELWADTQYF.

The chain recombines TRBV4-3 with TRBJ2-5, with TRBD1 matching over 9 bases. The CDR3 is made up of 17 amino acids. V dropped 4 bases and J dropped 4; count of bases not matched to a gene: 13. In germline, CDR1 is LGHNA, CDR2 YSLEER. The CDR3 spells CASSRKVTGGSLETQYF. CDR3 nucleotide sequence: TGCGCCAGCAGCCGGAAAGTGACAGGGGGGAGTTTAGAGACCCAGTACTTC.

As for this clone: Other DNA sequences in this sample translate to the same CDR3. This chain connects TRBV6-5 to TRBJ2-5; TRBD2 might be the D (6 bases). Looked up from germline, CDR1 is MNHEY and CDR2 is SVGAGI. The length of the CDR3 is 15 residues. Deletions cut 2 bases from V and 4 bases from J, with 14 bases between. CDR3 DNA sequence: TGTGCCAGCAGTTACGACGGGAGCCGGGGAGAGACCCAGTACTTC. Its protein product is CASSYDGSRGETQYF.

The chain carries TRBV18 and TRBJ2-5, with unresolved D. V was trimmed by 6 bases and J by 2 bases, leaving 10 bases between them. CDR1 is KGHSH and CDR2 is LQKENI in the germline V gene. This CDR3 comprises 13 residues. In DNA, the CDR3 is TGTGCCAGCTCTCCAGCGTTACAAGAGACCCAGTACTTC. This translates into CASSPALQETQYF. Together with reference TRBV18 and TRBJ2-5, the CDR3 gives the full variable domain: NAGVMQNPRHLVRRRGQEARLRCSPMKGHSHVYWYRQLPEEGLKFMVYLQKENIIDESGMPKERFSAEFPKEGPSILRIQQVVRGDSAAYFCASSPALQETQYFGPGTRLLVL.

This chain connects TRBV10-3 to TRBJ2-5; D call uncertain. Trimming pared 3 bases from V and 4 bases from J, leaving 9 bases between. CDR3 length equals 13 residues. CDR1 is ENHRY and CDR2 is SYGVKD in the germline V gene. CDR3 sequence reads: CAISDSQIETQYF. The CDR3 nucleotides are TGTGCCATCAGTGATTCGCAGATAGAGACCCAGTACTTC.

This clone was seen once. The V and J genes are TRBV15 and TRBJ2-3, with D possibly matching TRBD2 (5 bases). The CDR3 extends over 14 amino acids. The V gene's germline CDR1 is LNHNV and CDR2 YYDKDF (reference sequence). V was shortened by 5 bases and J by 1 base, with 10 bases between the two germline ends. The CDR3: CATSRAGGTDTQYF. The CDR3 bases are TGTGCCACCAGCCGCGCGGGTGGCACAGATACGCAGTATTTT.

V gene TRBV30 combines with J gene TRBJ2-1; 7 nucleotides line up with TRBD1. Germline CDR1 and CDR2: GTSNPN and SVGIG (reference sequence). The CDR3 consists of 14 residues. J was trimmed by 8 bases and V by 2 bases; bases with no gene match: 9. Here the CDR3 reads CAWSSRQGRYEQFF. The CDR3 DNA follows: TGTGCCTGGAGTTCGAGACAGGGAAGATATGAGCAGTTCTTC.